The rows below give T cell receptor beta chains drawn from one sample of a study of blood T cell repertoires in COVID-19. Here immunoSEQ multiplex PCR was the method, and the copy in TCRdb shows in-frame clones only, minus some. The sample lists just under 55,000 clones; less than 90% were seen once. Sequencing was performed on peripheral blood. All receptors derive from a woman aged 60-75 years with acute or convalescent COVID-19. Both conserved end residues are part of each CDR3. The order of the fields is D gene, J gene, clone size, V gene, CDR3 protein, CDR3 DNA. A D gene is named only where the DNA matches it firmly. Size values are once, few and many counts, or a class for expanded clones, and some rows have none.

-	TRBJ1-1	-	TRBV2	CASMEGSGTEAFF	TGTGCCAGCATGGAGGGTAGTGGCACTGAAGCTTTCTTT
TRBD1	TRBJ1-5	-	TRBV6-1	CASSSGTGGNQPQHF	TGTGCCAGCAGTTCCGGGACAGGGGGCAATCAGCCCCAGCATTTT
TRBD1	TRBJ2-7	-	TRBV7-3	CASSLNGQGFGEQYF	TGTGCCAGCAGCTTAAACGGACAGGGATTCGGAGAGCAGTACTTC
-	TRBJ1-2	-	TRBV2	CASSDGGFYGYTF	TGTGCCAGCAGTGATGGAGGGTTCTATGGCTACACCTTC
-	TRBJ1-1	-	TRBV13	CASSLTEGTEAFF	TGTGCCAGCAGCCTCACTGAGGGCACTGAAGCTTTCTTT
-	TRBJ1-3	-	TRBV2	CASSDPGAGNTIYF	TGTGCCAGCAGTGATCCCGGGGCTGGAAACACCATATATTTT
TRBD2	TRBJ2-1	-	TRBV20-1	CSARAGGEQFF	TGCAGTGCCAGAGCGGGGGGTGAGCAGTTCTTC
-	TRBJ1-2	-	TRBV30	CAWRTESYGYTF	TGTGCCTGGAGAACAGAAAGCTATGGCTACACCTTC
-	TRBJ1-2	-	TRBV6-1	CASSDSANYGYTF	TGTGCCAGCAGTGACAGCGCTAACTATGGCTACACCTTC
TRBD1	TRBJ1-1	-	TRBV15	CATSSPLTGAVEAFF	TGTGCCACCAGCAGCCCTCTGACAGGGGCGGTTGAAGCTTTCTTT
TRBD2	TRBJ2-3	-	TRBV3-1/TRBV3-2	CASSSGLATDTQYF	TGTGCCAGCAGCTCGGGACTAGCGACAGATACGCAGTATTTT
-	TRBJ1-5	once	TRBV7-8	CASSPSGDSGPQHF	TGTGCCAGCAGTCCAAGCGGGGACTCAGGGCCCCAGCATTTT
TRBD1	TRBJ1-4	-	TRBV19	CASGDRGSSNEKLFF	TGTGCCAGTGGCGACAGGGGTTCATCTAATGAAAAACTGTTTTTT
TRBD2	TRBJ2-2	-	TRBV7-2	CASSFSGVLNTGELFF	TGTGCCAGCAGCTTTAGCGGGGTACTGAACACCGGGGAGCTGTTTTTT
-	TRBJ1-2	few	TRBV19	CASLTSGVGYTF	TGTGCCAGTCTTACGTCAGGTGTTGGCTACACCTTC
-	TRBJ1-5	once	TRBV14	CASSQIRQGRGQPQHF	TGTGCCAGCAGCCAAATAAGGCAGGGTAGGGGTCAGCCCCAGCATTTT
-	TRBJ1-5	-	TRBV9	CASSVEGFSNQPQHF	TGTGCCAGCAGCGTAGAGGGGTTTAGCAATCAGCCCCAGCATTTT
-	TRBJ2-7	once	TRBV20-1	CSASGRSYEQYF	TGCAGTGCTAGTGGGAGATCCTACGAGCAGTACTTC
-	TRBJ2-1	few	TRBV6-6	CASSPEGGAHNEQFF	TGTGCCAGCAGTCCCGAAGGGGGGGCCCACAATGAGCAGTTCTTC
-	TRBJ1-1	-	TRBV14	CASSPPSTGRNTEAFF	TGTGCCAGCAGCCCCCCCTCCACAGGGCGGAACACTGAAGCTTTCTTT
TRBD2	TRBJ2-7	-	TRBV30	CAWSVLAGTYEQYF	TGTGCCTGGAGTGTACTAGCGGGAACCTACGAGCAGTACTTC
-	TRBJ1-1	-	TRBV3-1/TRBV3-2	CASSQGPGGVQKAFF	TGTGCCAGCAGCCAGGGCCCGGGGGGGGTACAAAAAGCTTTCTTT
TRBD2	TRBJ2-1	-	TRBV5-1	CASSLVRTSGSDNEQFF	TGCGCCAGCAGCTTGGTCCGGACTAGCGGGAGTGACAATGAGCAGTTCTTC
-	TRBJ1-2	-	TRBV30	CAWSPDKVYGYTF	TGTGCCTGGAGCCCAGACAAGGTCTATGGCTACACCTTC
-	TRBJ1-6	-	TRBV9	CASSSPSGGNSPLHF	TGTGCCAGCAGCTCTCCCTCCGGGGGAAATTCACCCCTCCACTTT
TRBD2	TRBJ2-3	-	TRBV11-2	CASSPLAGAGTDTQYF	TGTGCCAGCAGCCCCCTAGCGGGGGCCGGCACAGATACGCAGTATTTT
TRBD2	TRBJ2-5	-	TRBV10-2	CASSDGTSVGTQYF	TGCGCCAGCAGCGATGGGACTAGCGTGGGGACCCAGTACTTC
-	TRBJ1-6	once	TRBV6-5	CASSYSNRGDSPLHF	TGTGCCAGCAGTTACTCGAATAGGGGCGATTCACCCCTCCACTTT
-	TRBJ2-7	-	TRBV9	CASSPRQSARYEQYF	TGTGCCAGCAGCCCCAGACAATCCGCCCGCTACGAGCAGTACTTC
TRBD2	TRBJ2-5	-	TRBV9	CASSPRSAGGPETQYF	TGTGCCAGCAGTCCAAGATCGGCGGGGGGGCCAGAGACCCAGTACTTC
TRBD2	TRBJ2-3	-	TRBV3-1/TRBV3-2	CASRLTSGSTDTQYF	TGTGCCAGCAGACTTACTAGCGGTAGCACAGATACGCAGTATTTT
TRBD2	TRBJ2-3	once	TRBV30	CAWSVPLAGARDTQYF	TGTGCCTGGAGTGTACCACTAGCGGGAGCCCGGGATACGCAGTATTTT
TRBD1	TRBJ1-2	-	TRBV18	CASSPQRVTGGDYGYTF	TGTGCCAGCTCACCCCAAAGGGTGACAGGGGGGGACTATGGCTACACCTTC
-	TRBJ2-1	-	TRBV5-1	CASSLNPGTQTPQFF	TGCGCCAGCAGTTTAAATCCGGGAACCCAAACCCCGCAGTTCTTC
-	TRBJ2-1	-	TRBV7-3	CASSSSRRDEQFF	TGTGCCAGCAGCTCATCACGTCGGGATGAGCAGTTCTTC
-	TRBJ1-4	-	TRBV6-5	CASSLYTGTNEKLFF	TGTGCCAGCAGTCTTTATACAGGGACTAATGAAAAACTGTTTTTT
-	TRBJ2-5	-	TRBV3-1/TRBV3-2	CASSQVSAGTQYF	TGTGCCAGCAGCCAAGTTAGTGCGGGGACCCAGTACTTC
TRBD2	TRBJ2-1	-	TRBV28	CASSGISGRATVFAYNEQFF	TGTGCCAGCAGCGGGATTAGCGGGAGGGCTACTGTGTTTGCCTACAATGAGCAGTTCTTC
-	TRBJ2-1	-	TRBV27	CASSPRDFTYNEQFF	TGTGCCAGCAGTCCCCGGGACTTCACCTACAATGAGCAGTTCTTC
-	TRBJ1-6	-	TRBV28	CASSLQGSYNSPLHF	TGTGCCAGCAGCCTACAGGGAAGCTATAATTCACCCCTCCACTTT
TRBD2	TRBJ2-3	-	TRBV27	CASSLAPGLAGADTQYF	TGTGCCAGCAGTTTAGCTCCAGGACTAGCGGGAGCAGATACGCAGTATTTT
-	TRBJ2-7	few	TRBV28	CASMAGPHEQYF	TGTGCCAGCATGGCGGGCCCCCACGAGCAGTACTTC
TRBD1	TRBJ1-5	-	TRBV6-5	CATRDSSIIQHF	TGTGCCACGCGGGACAGTTCTATTATCCAGCATTTT
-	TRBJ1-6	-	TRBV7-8	CASSSDEVISYNSPLHF	TGTGCCAGCAGCTCCGACGAGGTTATCTCCTATAATTCACCCCTCCACTTT
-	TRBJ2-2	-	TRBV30	CAWSDRLGELFF	TGTGCCTGGAGTGATCGACTCGGGGAGCTGTTTTTT
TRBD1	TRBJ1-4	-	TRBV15	CATSRGDSHQRGKLFF	TGTGCCACCAGCAGAGGGGACAGTCACCAAAGGGGAAAACTGTTTTTT